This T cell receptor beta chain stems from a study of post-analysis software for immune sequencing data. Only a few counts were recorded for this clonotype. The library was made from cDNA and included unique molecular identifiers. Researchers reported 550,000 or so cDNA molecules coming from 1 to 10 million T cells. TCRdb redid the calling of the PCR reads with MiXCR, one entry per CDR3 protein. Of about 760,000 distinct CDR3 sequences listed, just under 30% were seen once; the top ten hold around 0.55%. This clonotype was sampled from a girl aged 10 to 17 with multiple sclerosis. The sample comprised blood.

The CDR3 bases are TGTGCCAGCAGGGCAGGGGCAGCCGGGGCCAACGTCCTGACTTTC. This encodes CASRAGAAGANVLTF. J is TRBJ2-6 and V is TRBV2, with a tentative D call TRBD1 (6 bases). The CDR3 has 15 amino acids. Germline V gene sequence: CDR1 SNHLY, CDR2 FYNNEI. The V end was cut by 6 bases, the J end by 4 bases, with 13 bases between.